What follows describes a single T cell receptor (beta chain). MiXCR, run by TCRdb on the 5' RACE reads, gives a single entry per CDR3 protein. In the table there are approximately 550,000 distinct CDR3 sequences, around 21% of which are singletons. This sample was included in a study of T cells after yellow fever vaccination. The specimen comprised PBMCs, sampled 15 days after the yellow fever booster vaccination. The origin of this receptor is a man aged 25 to 40 who received the YFV17D yellow fever vaccine.

The chain's CDR3 is CASSWGQGLDTQYF. The CDR3 nucleotides are TGTGCCAGCAGTTGGGGACAGGGTCTAGATACGCAGTATTTT. The rearrangement uses TRBV27 and TRBJ2-3; 9 bases match TRBD1. Trimming took 4 bases from V and 5 from J; bases not matched to a gene: 4. Germline V gives CDR1 MNHEY, CDR2 SMNVEV (reference sequence). This CDR3 contains 14 residues.